A single sample gave rise to the 7 T cell receptor beta chains below, sequenced in a study of cytomegalovirus exposure and HLA in healthy donors. It was with 60 Vbeta and 13 Jbeta primers that the PCR ran. The table came from immunoSEQ multiplex PCR; TCRdb's copy has only in-frame clones and leaves some out. The repertoire has around 130,000 clones, about 81% of them found once; the top ten carry about 1.8%. What was sequenced was PBMCs. These receptors were obtained from a man between 40 and 49 years old in good health and CMV-seronegative.

The chain combines TRBV25-1 with TRBJ1-1; tentative D call: TRBD1 (5 bases). CDR1 is MGHDK and CDR2 is SYGVNS in the germline V gene. The CDR3 contains 15 residues. V was clipped by 1 base and J by 6 bases, with 15 bases between them. CDR3 sequence: CASSEWGSGGAEAFF. Here the CDR3 DNA reads TGTGCCAGCAGTGAATGGGGCAGCGGCGGGGCTGAAGCTTTCTTT.

This chain's CDR3 is CASSDRTGGLETQYF. DNA of the CDR3: TGTGCCAGCAGCGACCGGACAGGAGGGTTGGAGACCCAGTACTTC. The V gene is TRBV6-6, the J gene TRBJ2-5, with D perhaps TRBD1 (7 bases). Germline loops: CDR1 MNHNY, CDR2 SVGAGI (reference sequence). The CDR3 is 15 residues long. Trimming took 6 bases from V and 5 from J, leaving 19 bases between them.

This rearrangement joins TRBV19 to TRBJ2-7; TRBD1 matches at 9 bases. The CDR3 length is 13 residues. V was pared by 5 bases and J by 3 bases, with 2 bases of the junction left unmatched. CDR1 is LNHDA, CDR2 SQIVND, per germline (reference sequence). CDR3: CASSSTGGYEQYF. The CDR3 DNA follows: TGTGCCAGTAGTTCGACAGGGGGCTACGAGCAGTACTTC.

This chain joins TRBV4-3 and TRBJ2-7; tentative D call: TRBD2 (6 bases). The V gene's germline CDR1 is LGHNA and CDR2 YSLEER. The CDR3 sequence is 15 residues long. Between the trimmed V and J ends, which lost 1 base and 1 base, there was a span of 11 bases. CDR3 DNA: TGCGCCAGCAGCCAAGTGGGGGGTCGGTCCTACGAGCAGTACTTC. Encoded protein: CASSQVGGRSYEQYF.

This chain connects TRBV18 to TRBJ1-2; D is perhaps TRBD1 (5 bases). The germline V gene has CDR1 KGHSH and CDR2 LQKENI. With 2 bases removed from V and 0 bases from J, the gap between germline ends came to 10 bases. This CDR3 contains 15 residues. The CDR3 is CASSPGAGSNYGYTF. DNA for the CDR3: TGTGCCAGCTCACCAGGGGCCGGTTCTAACTATGGCTACACCTTC.

The V gene is TRBV4-3, the J gene TRBJ2-1; the D is unclear. The CDR3 is 16 amino acids. V lost 0 bases and J 0 bases, leaving 9 bases between the germline ends. The germline CDR1 and CDR2 sequences are LGHNA and YSLEER. CDR3 coding DNA: TGCGCCAGCAGCCAAGATAAGTCCAGCTCCTACAATGAGCAGTTCTTC. Its protein is CASSQDKSSSYNEQFF.

Only a few counts were recorded for this clone. The chain joins TRBV12-5 to TRBJ1-1, with 9 bases fitting TRBD1. After removal of 6 bases from V and 6 bases from J, the junction contained 14 bases not matched to a gene. Germline V gene sequence: CDR1 LGHNT, CDR2 FRNRAP. This CDR3 has 16 residues. CDR3 sequence (DNA): TGTGCTAGTGGGACGGGGGGGACAGGGACGATTTCTGAAGCTTTCTTT. It translates to CASGTGGTGTISEAFF.